This T cell receptor (beta chain) was identified in a study of cytomegalovirus exposure and HLA in healthy donors. General observations from the study: There were reportedly fewer N-insertions in an Asian-associated ancestry cluster than the roughly 670-donor mean, in a later analysis.

V was pared by 0 bases and J by 1 base, with 8 bases between. The CDR3 spans 14 residues. Germline CDR1 SGHRS, CDR2 YFSETQ. Both 60 Vbeta primers and 13 Jbeta primers went into the PCR. Per the original methods: Around 11 million shared chains were among the 60 million to 80 million unique TCR beta chains that a later analysis counted. Clones were read by immunoSEQ multiplex PCR, and TCRdb kept only the in-frame ones, dropping some. D and trimming were read from the DNA, whereas the V and J calls and clone size are those reported in that table. Among about 220,000 clones, over 65% were seen once, and the ten largest hold around 0.63%. In regard to this clone: Its matching antigen is unknown.

The receptor comes from a man aged 18 to 29 in good health and CMV-seronegative. V gene TRBV5-1 combines with J gene TRBJ2-7, with D possibly TRBD1 on 5 matching bases. The material sequenced was PBMCs. CDR3 DNA sequence: TGCGCCAGCAGCTTGGCCCAGGGTTCCTACGAGCAGTACTTC. Its protein product is CASSLAQGSYEQYF.